The rows below give T cell receptor beta chains drawn from one sample of a study of T cell repertoires in cytomegalovirus infection. TCRdb recomputed calls from the reads with MiXCR, one row per CDR3 protein. The sample lists around 770,000 distinct CDR3 sequences; under 35% were seen once. These receptors are not linked to any known antigen. The source was cultured CD8+ T cells from PBMCs, collected from culture after CMV antigen stimulation. The receptors originated from a human donor in good health (CMV status not recorded). Some clones in this sample may be carry-over from other donors' samples. Both conserved end residues are part of each CDR3. Each record gives: D gene, J gene, clone size, V gene, CDR3 DNA, CDR3 protein. A D gene is named only where the DNA matches it firmly. Part of the rows lack a size; the others show once, few, many or a class for expanded clones.

d_call: TRBD1; j_call: TRBJ2-1; clone_size: NA; v_call: TRBV20-1; cdr3_nt: TGCAGTGCGACCGGACAGGGAAGCTCCTACAATGAGCAGTTCTTC; cdr3_aa: CSATGQGSSYNEQFF
d_call: TRBD2; j_call: TRBJ2-1; clone_size: few; v_call: TRBV12-5; cdr3_nt: TGTGCTAGTGGTTTCTCGACTAGCGGCCCCTCCAATGAGCAGTTCTTC; cdr3_aa: CASGFSTSGPSNEQFF
d_call: NA; j_call: TRBJ1-5; clone_size: medium-sized; v_call: TRBV12-3/TRBV12-4; cdr3_nt: TGTGCCAGCACCAAGGAGGGTACGACTCAGCCCCAGCATTTT; cdr3_aa: CASTKEGTTQPQHF
d_call: TRBD1; j_call: TRBJ2-1; clone_size: NA; v_call: TRBV28; cdr3_nt: TGTGCCAGCAGTCTGAGGGGGCTTCTCTCCTACAATGAGCAGTTCTTC; cdr3_aa: CASSLRGLLSYNEQFF
d_call: NA; j_call: TRBJ1-1; clone_size: NA; v_call: TRBV18; cdr3_nt: TGTGCCAGCTCACCATGGAGCCAAGGACCAGAGGTCATGAACACTGAAGCTTTCTTT; cdr3_aa: CASSPWSQGPEVMNTEAFF
d_call: NA; j_call: TRBJ1-2; clone_size: NA; v_call: TRBV7-9; cdr3_nt: TGTGCCAGCAGCTTAGATCTCGGGGAGGGCTATGGCTACACCTTC; cdr3_aa: CASSLDLGEGYGYTF
d_call: TRBD1; j_call: TRBJ1-2; clone_size: few; v_call: TRBV28; cdr3_nt: TGTGCCAGCAGCACCGGGACAGGGAGATATGGCTACACCTTC; cdr3_aa: CASSTGTGRYGYTF
d_call: TRBD1; j_call: TRBJ2-1; clone_size: NA; v_call: TRBV24-1; cdr3_nt: TGTGCCACCAGTGATGGACAGGGGAATGATGAGCAGTTCTTC; cdr3_aa: CATSDGQGNDEQFF
d_call: TRBD1; j_call: TRBJ2-3; clone_size: few; v_call: TRBV7-8; cdr3_nt: TGTGCCAGCAGCACGCGGGACAGGTGGGGGGATACGCAGTATTTT; cdr3_aa: CASSTRDRWGDTQYF
d_call: TRBD2; j_call: TRBJ2-7; clone_size: NA; v_call: TRBV5-1; cdr3_nt: TGCGCCAGCAGCCCCTGGACTAGCGGGAGATCCTACGAGCAGTACTTC; cdr3_aa: CASSPWTSGRSYEQYF
d_call: TRBD1; j_call: TRBJ2-1; clone_size: NA; v_call: TRBV13; cdr3_nt: TGTGCCAGCAGCCGCCGACAGGGGGCTGGCAATGAGCAGTTCTTC; cdr3_aa: CASSRRQGAGNEQFF
d_call: TRBD1; j_call: TRBJ1-2; clone_size: NA; v_call: TRBV7-9; cdr3_nt: TGTGCCAGCAGCTTCGGGACAGAAAAAAACTATGGCTACACCTTC; cdr3_aa: CASSFGTEKNYGYTF
d_call: NA; j_call: TRBJ2-1; clone_size: NA; v_call: TRBV15; cdr3_nt: TGTGCCACCAGCAGAGGTGGGGAGGATGAGCAGTTCTTC; cdr3_aa: CATSRGGEDEQFF
d_call: TRBD1; j_call: TRBJ2-2; clone_size: many; v_call: TRBV7-6; cdr3_nt: TGTGCCAGCAGCTTAGCGCTCAGGGGGAAGAACACCGGGGAGCTGTTTTTT; cdr3_aa: CASSLALRGKNTGELFF
d_call: TRBD1; j_call: TRBJ1-2; clone_size: NA; v_call: TRBV6-8; cdr3_nt: TGTGCCAGCAGTTACCGAAGGACAGGGGATGGCTACACCTTC; cdr3_aa: CASSYRRTGDGYTF
d_call: NA; j_call: TRBJ1-2; clone_size: NA; v_call: TRBV7-9; cdr3_nt: TGTGCCAGCAGTTATCGGGTGACACAGGGCTACACCTTC; cdr3_aa: CASSYRVTQGYTF
d_call: TRBD1; j_call: TRBJ1-6; clone_size: few; v_call: TRBV12-5; cdr3_nt: TGTGCTAGTGGTTTGGAGCAGGGGGTGAGTTCACCCCTCCACTTT; cdr3_aa: CASGLEQGVSSPLHF
d_call: NA; j_call: TRBJ1-6; clone_size: once; v_call: TRBV13; cdr3_nt: TGTGCCAGCAGGATCAGGGGTGATAATTCACCCCTCCACTTT; cdr3_aa: CASRIRGDNSPLHF
d_call: NA; j_call: TRBJ1-1; clone_size: few; v_call: TRBV19; cdr3_nt: TGTGCCAGTAAGGAGTCGGCTATGAACACTGAAGCTTTCTTT; cdr3_aa: CASKESAMNTEAFF
d_call: NA; j_call: TRBJ1-1; clone_size: NA; v_call: TRBV18; cdr3_nt: TGTGCCAGCACCCCGGGGTTTCTCACTGAAGCTTTCTTT; cdr3_aa: CASTPGFLTEAFF
d_call: NA; j_call: TRBJ1-4; clone_size: NA; v_call: TRBV6-6; cdr3_nt: TGTGCCAGCAGTTACTCGATTTGGGGAACTAATGAAAAACTGTTTTTT; cdr3_aa: CASSYSIWGTNEKLFF
d_call: TRBD2; j_call: TRBJ2-1; clone_size: many; v_call: TRBV6-2/TRBV6-3; cdr3_nt: TGTGCCAGCAGACGTACTAGCGGGGGGGCCGTTGAGCAGTTCTTC; cdr3_aa: CASRRTSGGAVEQFF
d_call: TRBD2; j_call: TRBJ2-3; clone_size: NA; v_call: TRBV10-2; cdr3_nt: TGCGCCAGCAGTGAGTACGGGGGGGAGGCAGATACGCAGTATTTT; cdr3_aa: CASSEYGGEADTQYF
d_call: NA; j_call: TRBJ2-7; clone_size: NA; v_call: TRBV27; cdr3_nt: TGTGCCAGCTCGCAGAGGCGGGGATCCTCCTACGAGCAGTACTTC; cdr3_aa: CASSQRRGSSYEQYF
d_call: NA; j_call: TRBJ2-1; clone_size: NA; v_call: TRBV27; cdr3_nt: TGTGCCAGCAGTTTACAAGCGTCGCTATACAATGAGCAGTTCTTC; cdr3_aa: CASSLQASLYNEQFF
d_call: NA; j_call: TRBJ1-6; clone_size: NA; v_call: TRBV7-6; cdr3_nt: TGTGCCAGCAGCTTATGGGAAAATAATTCACCCCTCCACTTT; cdr3_aa: CASSLWENNSPLHF
d_call: NA; j_call: TRBJ2-7; clone_size: few; v_call: TRBV6-2/TRBV6-3; cdr3_nt: TGTGCCAGCAGTTACGGGACCGAGCAGTACTTC; cdr3_aa: CASSYGTEQYF
d_call: NA; j_call: TRBJ2-1; clone_size: few; v_call: TRBV11-2; cdr3_nt: TGTGCCATCAGGCCCAGTTACAATGAGCAGTTCTTC; cdr3_aa: CAIRPSYNEQFF
d_call: NA; j_call: TRBJ2-3; clone_size: few; v_call: TRBV12-3/TRBV12-4; cdr3_nt: TGTGCCAGCAGTTGGTTGATCCCAAAGGACTTCACAGATACGCAGTATTTT; cdr3_aa: CASSWLIPKDFTDTQYF
d_call: NA; j_call: TRBJ2-5; clone_size: NA; v_call: TRBV6-6; cdr3_nt: TGTGCCAGCAGTTACTCTCTCTCAGGCCAAGAGACCCAGTACTTC; cdr3_aa: CASSYSLSGQETQYF
d_call: NA; j_call: TRBJ2-1; clone_size: NA; v_call: TRBV10-2; cdr3_nt: TGCGCCAGCAGTGAAAAGCTTTCTAGCAATGAGCAGTTCTTC; cdr3_aa: CASSEKLSSNEQFF
d_call: NA; j_call: TRBJ1-1; clone_size: many; v_call: TRBV7-9; cdr3_nt: TGTGCCAGCAGCTTAACGGGACAACCGAACACTGAAGCTTTCTTT; cdr3_aa: CASSLTGQPNTEAFF
d_call: NA; j_call: TRBJ1-5; clone_size: many; v_call: TRBV5-6; cdr3_nt: TGTGCCAGCAGCCGGGCAGGACAGATTAGCAATCAGCCCCAGCATTTT; cdr3_aa: CASSRAGQISNQPQHF
d_call: NA; j_call: TRBJ1-1; clone_size: NA; v_call: TRBV12-3/TRBV12-4; cdr3_nt: TGTGCCATGGGGGGAACTGAAGCTTTCTTT; cdr3_aa: CAMGGTEAFF
d_call: NA; j_call: TRBJ1-6; clone_size: many; v_call: TRBV7-6; cdr3_nt: TGTGCCAGCAGCACGGGCAGGATCTATAATTCACCCCTCCACTTT; cdr3_aa: CASSTGRIYNSPLHF